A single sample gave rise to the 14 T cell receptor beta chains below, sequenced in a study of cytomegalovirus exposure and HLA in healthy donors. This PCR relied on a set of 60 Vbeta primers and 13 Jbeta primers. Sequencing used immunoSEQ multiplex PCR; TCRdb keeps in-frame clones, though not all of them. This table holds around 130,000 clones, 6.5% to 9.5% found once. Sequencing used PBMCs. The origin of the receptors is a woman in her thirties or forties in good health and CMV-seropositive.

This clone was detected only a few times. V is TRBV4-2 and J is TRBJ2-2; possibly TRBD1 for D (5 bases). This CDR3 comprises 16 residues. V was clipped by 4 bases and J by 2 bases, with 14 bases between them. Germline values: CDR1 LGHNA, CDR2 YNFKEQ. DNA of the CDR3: TGTGCCAGCAGCCCTCTCTTTGGGGCAAACACCGGGGAGCTGTTTTTT. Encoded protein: CASSPLFGANTGELFF.

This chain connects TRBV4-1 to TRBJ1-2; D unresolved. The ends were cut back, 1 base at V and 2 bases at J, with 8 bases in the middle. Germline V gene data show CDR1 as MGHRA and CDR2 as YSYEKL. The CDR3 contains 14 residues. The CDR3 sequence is CASSQVSSNYGYTF. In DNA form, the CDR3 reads TGCGCCAGCAGCCAAGTATCGAGCAACTATGGCTACACCTTC.

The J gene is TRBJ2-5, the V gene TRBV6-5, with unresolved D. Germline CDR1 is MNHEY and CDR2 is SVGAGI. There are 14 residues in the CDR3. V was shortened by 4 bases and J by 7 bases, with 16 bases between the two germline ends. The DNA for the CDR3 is TGTGCCAGCAGTTCAGCCAGACGCTCAGGGACCCAGTACTTC. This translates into CASSSARRSGTQYF.

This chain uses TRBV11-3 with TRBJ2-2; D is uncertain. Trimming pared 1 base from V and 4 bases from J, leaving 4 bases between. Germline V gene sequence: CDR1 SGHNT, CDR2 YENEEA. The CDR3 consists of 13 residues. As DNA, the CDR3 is TGTGCCAGCAGCTTAGCAGTCACCGGGGAGCTGTTTTTT. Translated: CASSLAVTGELFF.

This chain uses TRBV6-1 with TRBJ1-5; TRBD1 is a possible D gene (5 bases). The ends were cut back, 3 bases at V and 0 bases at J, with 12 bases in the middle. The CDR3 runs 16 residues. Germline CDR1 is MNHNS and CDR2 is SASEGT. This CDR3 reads CASSDRVVNSNQPQHF. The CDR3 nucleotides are TGTGCCAGCAGTGACAGGGTAGTTAATAGCAATCAGCCCCAGCATTTT.

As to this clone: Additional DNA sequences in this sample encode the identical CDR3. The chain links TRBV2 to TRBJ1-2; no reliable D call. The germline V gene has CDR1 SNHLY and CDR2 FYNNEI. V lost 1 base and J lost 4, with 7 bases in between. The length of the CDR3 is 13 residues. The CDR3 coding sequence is TGTGCCAGCAGTGAAGGAGGCAGCTATGGCTACACCTTC. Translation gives CASSEGGSYGYTF.

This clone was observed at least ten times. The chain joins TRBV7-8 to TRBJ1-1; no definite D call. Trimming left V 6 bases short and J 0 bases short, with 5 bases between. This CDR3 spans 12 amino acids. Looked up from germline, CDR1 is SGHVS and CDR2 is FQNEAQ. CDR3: CASSQMNTEAFF. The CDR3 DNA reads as TGTGCCAGCAGTCAAATGAACACTGAAGCTTTCTTT.

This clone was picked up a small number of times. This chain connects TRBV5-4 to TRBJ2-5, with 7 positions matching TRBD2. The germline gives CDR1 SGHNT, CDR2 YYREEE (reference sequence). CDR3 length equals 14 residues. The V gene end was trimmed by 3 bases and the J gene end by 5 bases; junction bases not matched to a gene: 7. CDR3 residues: CASSYSGAPETQYF. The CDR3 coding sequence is TGTGCCAGCAGCTACAGCGGGGCGCCGGAGACCCAGTACTTC.

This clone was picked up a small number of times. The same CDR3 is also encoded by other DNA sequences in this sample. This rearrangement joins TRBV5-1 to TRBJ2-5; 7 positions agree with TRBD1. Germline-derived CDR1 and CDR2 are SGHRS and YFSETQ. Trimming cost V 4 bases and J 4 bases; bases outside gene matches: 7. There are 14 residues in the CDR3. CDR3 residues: CASSLDRVGETQYF. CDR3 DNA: TGCGCCAGCAGCCTAGACAGGGTCGGAGAGACCCAGTACTTC.

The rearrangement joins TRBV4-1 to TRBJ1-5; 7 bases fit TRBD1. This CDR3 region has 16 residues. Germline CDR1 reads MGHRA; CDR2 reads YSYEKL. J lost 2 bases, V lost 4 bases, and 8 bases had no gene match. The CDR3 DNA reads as TGCGCCAGCAGCCCCCACAGGGGTGGAGGCAATCAGCCCCAGCATTTT. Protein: CASSPHRGGGNQPQHF.

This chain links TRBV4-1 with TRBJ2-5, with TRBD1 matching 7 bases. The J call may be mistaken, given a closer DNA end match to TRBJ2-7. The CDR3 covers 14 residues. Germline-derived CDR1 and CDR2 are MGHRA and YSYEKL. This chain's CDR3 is CASSQGQGTYEQYF. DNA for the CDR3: TGCGCCAGCAGCCAAGGACAGGGAACCTACGAGCAGTACTTC.

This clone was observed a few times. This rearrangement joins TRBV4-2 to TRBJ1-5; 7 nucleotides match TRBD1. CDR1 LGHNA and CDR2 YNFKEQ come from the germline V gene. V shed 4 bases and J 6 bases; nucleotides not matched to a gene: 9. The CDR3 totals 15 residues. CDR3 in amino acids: CASSLRQGSGQPQHF. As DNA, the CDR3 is TGTGCCAGCAGCCTTCGACAGGGATCGGGTCAGCCCCAGCATTTT.

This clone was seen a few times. The CDR3 DNA reads as TGCGCCAGCAGCTTGACAGGGCTAGCGAACACTGAAGCTTTCTTT. This sequence encodes CASSLTGLANTEAFF. The chain has TRBV5-1 and TRBJ1-1; the D gene is possibly TRBD1 (6 bases). The CDR3 has 15 residues. The ends were cut back, 1 base at V and 1 base at J, with 11 bases in the middle. The germline CDR1 and CDR2 sequences are SGHRS and YFSETQ.

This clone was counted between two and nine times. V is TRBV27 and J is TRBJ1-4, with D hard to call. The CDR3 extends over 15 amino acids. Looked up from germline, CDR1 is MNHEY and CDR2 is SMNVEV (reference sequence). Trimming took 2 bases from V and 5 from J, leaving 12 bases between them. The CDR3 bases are TGTGCCAGCAGTTTAGCCCCAGGTCTGAATGAAAAACTGTTTTTT. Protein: CASSLAPGLNEKLFF.